Following are 25 T cell receptor beta chains from one sample sequenced in a study of blood T cell repertoires in COVID-19. Only in-frame clones appear in the TCRdb table, and some are missing; sequencing was by immunoSEQ multiplex PCR. This table holds 310,000 or so clones, 88% found once. Sequencing was performed on peripheral blood. The receptors derive from a woman aged 30 to 39 with COVID-19, enrolled during active disease.

The chain has TRBV5-1 and TRBJ1-2; TRBD1 agrees at 7 bases. Trimming took 2 bases from V and 2 from J; bases not matched to a gene: 6. The CDR3 sequence is 15 residues long. Germline CDR1 reads SGHRS; CDR2 reads YFSETQ. CDR3 DNA sequence: TGCGCCAGCAGCTTAACTCCAGGGGGAAACTATGGCTACACCTTC. It specifies CASSLTPGGNYGYTF.

This rearrangement joins TRBV11-2 to TRBJ2-1, with D perhaps matching TRBD2 (5 bases). Germline CDR1 SGHAT, CDR2 FQNNGV. This CDR3 is 14 amino acids long. V lost 5 bases and J 5 bases, leaving 13 bases between the germline ends. CDR3 residues: CASSGWTLNNEQFF. The CDR3 DNA is TGTGCCAGCAGCGGATGGACTTTAAACAATGAGCAGTTCTTC.

The rearrangement joins TRBV5-4 to TRBJ2-6; TRBD1 matches at 9 bases. The CDR3 consists of 17 residues. V gave up 6 bases and J gave up 2 bases; unmatched junction bases: 9. Germline V gene sequence: CDR1 SGHNT, CDR2 YYREEE (reference sequence). The CDR3 DNA reads TGTGCCAGCATGGCGGGACAGGGTCTTGCTGGGGCCAACGTCCTGACTTTC. Its translation is CASMAGQGLAGANVLTF.

The rearrangement links TRBV5-6 to TRBJ1-1, with 7 bases matching TRBD1. V shed 0 bases and J 5 bases; nucleotides not matched to a gene: 4. CDR3 length equals 14 residues. CDR1 and CDR2 from the germline V gene are SGHDT and YYEEEE. The CDR3 here is CASSLGGGRTEAFF. In DNA form, the CDR3 reads TGTGCCAGCAGCTTGGGAGGGGGCCGGACTGAAGCTTTCTTT.

J is TRBJ1-5 and V is TRBV18; D is uncertain. Trimming stripped 6 bases from V and 1 base from J, with 10 bases between. There are 14 residues in the CDR3. In germline, CDR1 is KGHSH, CDR2 LQKENI. The CDR3 DNA follows: TGTGCCAGCTCGGTCGGAGGGAGCAATCAGCCCCAGCATTTT. This codes for CASSVGGSNQPQHF.

V and J are TRBV19 and TRBJ2-3; D not resolved. Germline loops: CDR1 LNHDA, CDR2 SQIVND (reference sequence). There are 15 residues in the CDR3. V lost 1 base and J 1 base, leaving 9 bases between the germline ends. The CDR3 nucleotides read TGTGCCAGTAGTATAGGTGGTACTGGCACAGATACGCAGTATTTT. This translates into CASSIGGTGTDTQYF.

The rearrangement uses TRBV5-1 and TRBJ1-2; TRBD1 aligns across 10 bases. CDR1 and CDR2 from the germline V gene are SGHRS and YFSETQ. This CDR3 has 14 amino acids. After removal of 2 bases from V and 4 bases from J, the junction contained 2 bases not matched to a gene. The CDR3 here is CASSFGQGGYGYTF. In nucleotides, the CDR3 is TGCGCCAGCAGCTTCGGACAGGGGGGCTATGGCTACACCTTC.

The CDR3 sequence is CASSFPLAGWSYEQYF. For the CDR3, the DNA is TGTGCCAGCAGTTTTCCGCTAGCGGGATGGTCCTACGAGCAGTACTTC. The V call is TRBV6-2 or TRBV6-3, the J call TRBJ2-7; 9 nucleotides match TRBD2. The CDR3 runs to 16 residues. The V gene's germline CDR1 is MNHEY and CDR2 SVGEGT. After removal of 4 bases from V and 1 base from J, the junction contained 8 bases not matched to a gene.

V gene TRBV28 combines with J gene TRBJ2-3, with 8 positions matching TRBD1. Trimming removed 5 bases from V and 2 bases from J; junction bases left unmatched: 12. The CDR3 is 17 residues long. The V gene's germline CDR1 is MDHEN and CDR2 SYDVKM. As DNA, the CDR3 is TGTGCCAGCAGTGCTGACAGGGGCGGAGAAGTCACAGATACGCAGTATTTT. Translation gives CASSADRGGEVTDTQYF.

The V call is TRBV21-1, the J call TRBJ2-2; the table's TRBD2 call for D was not verified on the DNA. TRBV21-1 is reported as a pseudogene. The CDR3 is 16 amino acids. CDR3 region: CASSLGSGKRAGELFF. CDR3 DNA: TGTGCCAGCAGCCTGGGGAGCGGGAAGAGGGCCGGGGAGCTGTTTTTT.

The chain employs TRBV19 and TRBJ1-2; D perhaps matches TRBD1 (5 bases). V gave up 3 bases and J gave up 0 bases, with 11 bases separating them. This CDR3 has 15 amino acids. Germline values: CDR1 LNHDA, CDR2 SQIVND (reference sequence). The chain's CDR3 is CASSMEGATNYGYTF. Written as DNA, the CDR3 is TGTGCCAGTAGTATGGAAGGGGCAACTAACTATGGCTACACCTTC.

The genes are TRBV29-1 and TRBJ1-3; no definite D call. From germline, CDR1 is SQVTM and CDR2 ANQGSEA. V lost 8 bases and J lost 0, with 5 bases in between. There are 11 residues in the CDR3. The CDR3 reads CSSHSGNTIYF. In nucleotides, the CDR3 is TGCAGCTCCCACTCTGGAAACACCATATATTTT.

V and J are TRBV4-3 and TRBJ2-7, with 12 bases fitting TRBD1. V shed 1 base, J shed 7 bases, and the junction held 5 bases outside the gene matches. The germline CDR1 and CDR2 sequences are LGHNA and YSLEER. This CDR3 has 15 residues. The CDR3 region has the DNA TGCGCCAGCAGCCAAGCCGGGACAGGGGGCCGTGAGCAGTACTTC. The encoded protein is CASSQAGTGGREQYF.

J is TRBJ1-1 and V is TRBV6-5; D is undetermined. CDR3 length: 15 amino acids. Germline V gives CDR1 MNHEY, CDR2 SVGAGI. V was clipped by 10 bases and J by 0 bases, with 18 bases between them. CDR3 in amino acids: CAIQRAGAMNTEAFF. In nucleotides, the CDR3 is TGTGCCATCCAGAGGGCAGGAGCTATGAACACTGAAGCTTTCTTT.

The chain has TRBV2 and TRBJ2-2, with 10 bases aligning to TRBD2. This CDR3 region has 16 residues. Germline CDR1 reads SNHLY; CDR2 reads FYNNEI. Trimming took 10 bases from V and 6 from J; bases not matched to a gene: 14. The CDR3 reads CAIEEMASGSAGELFF. As DNA, the CDR3 is TGTGCCATTGAGGAGATGGCTAGCGGGAGTGCCGGGGAGCTGTTTTTT.

The rearrangement links TRBV10-1 to TRBJ2-1; TRBD2 agrees at 12 bases. Germline CDR1 is WNHNN and CDR2 is SYGVQD (reference sequence). This CDR3 contains 16 residues. V lost 1 base to trimming and J lost 8 bases; unmatched junction nucleotides: 6. Here the CDR3 DNA reads TGCGCCAGCAGTGAGTATAGGACTAGCGGGAAGGATGAGCAGTTCTTC. Protein sequence: CASSEYRTSGKDEQFF.

The CDR3 coding sequence is TGCGCCAGCAGCCAAGATTCGCGACTAACTAACTATGGCTACACCTTC. Protein product: CASSQDSRLTNYGYTF. The chain links TRBV4-3 to TRBJ1-2; D call uncertain. Looked up from germline, CDR1 is LGHNA and CDR2 is YSLEER. The CDR3 totals 16 residues. The ends were cut back, 0 bases at V and 0 bases at J, with 11 bases in the middle.

The chain uses TRBV5-4 and TRBJ1-1; 11 bases align to TRBD1. The V gene's germline CDR1 is SGHNT and CDR2 YYREEE (reference sequence). The trim removed 4 bases at V and 5 bases at J, leaving 4 bases unmatched. The length of the CDR3 is 14 residues. CDR3 DNA: TGTGCCAGCAGCCCCGGACAGGGGGCAACTGAAGCTTTCTTT. It codes for CASSPGQGATEAFF.

The chain combines TRBV2 with TRBJ2-1; TRBD2 aligns across 11 bases. CDR1 SNHLY and CDR2 FYNNEI come from the germline V gene. The trim removed 5 bases at V and 8 bases at J, leaving 17 bases unmatched. CDR3 length: 18 residues. CDR3 bases: TGTGCCAGCAGTCCGGGACTAGCGGTCGGGGGGTTTTACGATGAGCAGTTCTTC. It specifies CASSPGLAVGGFYDEQFF.

CDR3 sequence: CATPPAGGHLNTQYF. The DNA of the CDR3 is TGTGCCACCCCCCCCGCGGGAGGCCATCTTAATACGCAGTATTTT. J is TRBJ2-3 and V is TRBV5-7, with 8 bases lining up with TRBD2. TRBV5-7 is identified as an open reading frame with a role that is uncertain. This CDR3 comprises 15 residues. The ends lost 9 bases at V and 7 bases at J; junction bases unmatched: 16.

The table lists this clone with a count of one. The chain is built from TRBV7-2 and TRBJ2-1; a weak D match, TRBD1 (5 bases). The V gene's germline CDR1 is SGHTA and CDR2 FQGNSA. The CDR3 runs 14 residues. Trimming left V 4 bases short and J 4 bases short, with 11 bases between. CDR3 residues: CASSSLGPYNEQFF. CDR3 in DNA: TGTGCCAGCAGCTCCTTGGGGCCGTACAATGAGCAGTTCTTC.

The chain employs TRBV27 and TRBJ2-7; D perhaps matches TRBD1 (6 bases). The CDR3 consists of 15 residues. V shed 10 bases and J shed 4 bases, with 23 bases lying between them. Germline V gene lookup returns CDR1 MNHEY and CDR2 SMNVEV (reference sequence). CDR3 coding DNA: TGTGCCACCAAAAAAGGGGGAGAACTATTTTACGAGCAGTACTTC. This codes for CATKKGGELFYEQYF.

In nucleotides, the CDR3 is TGCGCCAGCAGCTTGGCCGCGGGACAGGGGACCTACGAGCAGTACTTC. Its protein product is CASSLAAGQGTYEQYF. This rearrangement joins TRBV5-1 to TRBJ2-7, with 10 bases matching TRBD1. The V gene's germline CDR1 is SGHRS and CDR2 YFSETQ. The CDR3 is made up of 16 amino acids. V trimming: 0 bases; J trimming: 2 bases; junction bases outside the gene matches: 5.

The rearrangement joins TRBV18 to TRBJ2-7; D is uncertain. This CDR3 contains 14 residues. The germline V gene has CDR1 KGHSH and CDR2 LQKENI. V lost 3 bases to trimming and J lost 2 bases, with 11 bases between them. The CDR3 sequence is CASSPEVPPYEQYF. The CDR3 region has the DNA TGTGCCAGCTCACCCGAGGTCCCCCCCTACGAGCAGTACTTC. Full variable domain (outside the CDR3, taken from reference TRBV18 and TRBJ2-7): NAGVMQNPRHLVRRRGQEARLRCSPMKGHSHVYWYRQLPEEGLKFMVYLQKENIIDESGMPKERFSAEFPKEGPSILRIQQVVRGDSAAYFCASSPEVPPYEQYFGPGTRLTVT.

V gene TRBV4-1 combines with J gene TRBJ2-1, with D possibly being TRBD2 (5 bases). Germline V gene lookup returns CDR1 MGHRA and CDR2 YSYEKL. The length of the CDR3 is 15 residues. V shed 4 bases and J shed 6 bases, with 16 bases lying between them. CDR3 DNA sequence: TGCGCCAGCAGCCTAGAGGGTTTTGACTCCAATGAGCAGTTCTTC. It specifies CASSLEGFDSNEQFF.